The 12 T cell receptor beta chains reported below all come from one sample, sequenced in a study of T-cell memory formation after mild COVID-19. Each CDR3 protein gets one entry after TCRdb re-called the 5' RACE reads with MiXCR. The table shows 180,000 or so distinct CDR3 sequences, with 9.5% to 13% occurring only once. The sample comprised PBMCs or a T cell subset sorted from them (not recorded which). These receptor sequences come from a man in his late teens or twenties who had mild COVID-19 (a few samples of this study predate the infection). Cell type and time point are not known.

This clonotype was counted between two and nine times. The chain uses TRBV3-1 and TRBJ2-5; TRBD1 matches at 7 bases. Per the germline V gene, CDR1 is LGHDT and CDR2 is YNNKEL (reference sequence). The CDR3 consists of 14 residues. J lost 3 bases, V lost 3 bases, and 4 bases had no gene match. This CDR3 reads CASSHRTGEETQYF. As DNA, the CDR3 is TGTGCCAGCAGCCACCGGACAGGCGAAGAGACCCAGTACTTC.

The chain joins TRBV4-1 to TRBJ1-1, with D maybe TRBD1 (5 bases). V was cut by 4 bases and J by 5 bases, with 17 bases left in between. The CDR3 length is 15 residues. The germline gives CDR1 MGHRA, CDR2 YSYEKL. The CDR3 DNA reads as TGCGCCAGCAGCCGGTGGGGCCCGGAGGGGACTGAAGCTTTCTTT. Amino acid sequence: CASSRWGPEGTEAFF.

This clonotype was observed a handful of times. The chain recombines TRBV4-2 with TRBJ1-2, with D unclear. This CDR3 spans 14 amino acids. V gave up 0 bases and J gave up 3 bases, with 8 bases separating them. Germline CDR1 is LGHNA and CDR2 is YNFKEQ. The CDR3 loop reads CASSQDRQDYGYTF. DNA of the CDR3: TGTGCCAGCAGCCAAGACCGGCAGGACTATGGCTACACCTTC.

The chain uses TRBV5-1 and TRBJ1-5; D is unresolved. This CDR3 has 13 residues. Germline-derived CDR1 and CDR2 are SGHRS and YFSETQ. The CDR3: CTGKKTVPMPQHF. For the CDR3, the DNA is TGCACCGGAAAAAAGACGGTCCCAATGCCCCAGCATTTT.

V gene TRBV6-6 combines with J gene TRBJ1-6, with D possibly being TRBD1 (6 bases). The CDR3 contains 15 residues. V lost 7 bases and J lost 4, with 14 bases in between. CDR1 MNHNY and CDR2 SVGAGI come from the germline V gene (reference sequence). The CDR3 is CASKRGGVYNSPLHF. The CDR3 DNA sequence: TGTGCCAGCAAGAGGGGGGGAGTGTATAATTCACCCCTCCACTTT.

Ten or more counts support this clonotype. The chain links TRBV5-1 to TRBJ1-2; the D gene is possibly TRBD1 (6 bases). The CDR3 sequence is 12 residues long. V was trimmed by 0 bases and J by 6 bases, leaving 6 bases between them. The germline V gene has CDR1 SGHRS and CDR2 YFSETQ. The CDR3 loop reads CASSLGQDGYTF. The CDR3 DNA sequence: TGCGCCAGCAGCTTGGGACAGGATGGCTACACCTTC.

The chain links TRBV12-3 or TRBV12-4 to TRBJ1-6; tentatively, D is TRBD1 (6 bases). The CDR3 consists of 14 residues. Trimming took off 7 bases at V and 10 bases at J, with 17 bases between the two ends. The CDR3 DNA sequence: TGTGCCAGCACCTCCCTGGGGGGGCAATCACCCCTCCACTTT. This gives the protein CASTSLGGQSPLHF.

The CDR3 nucleotides are TGTGCCAGCTCTTCAGGGGGCCCCTACGAGCAGTACGTC. This codes for CASSSGGPYEQYV. The V call is TRBV18, the J call TRBJ2-7, with 8 bases lining up with TRBD1. The CDR3 sequence is 13 residues long. After removal of 6 bases from V and 2 bases from J, the junction contained 3 bases not matched to a gene. Germline-derived CDR1 and CDR2 are KGHSH and LQKENI.

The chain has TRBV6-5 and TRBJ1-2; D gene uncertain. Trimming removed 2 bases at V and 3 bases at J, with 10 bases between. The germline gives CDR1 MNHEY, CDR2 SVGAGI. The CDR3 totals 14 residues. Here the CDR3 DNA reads TGTGCCAGCAGTTACGTGGAGGGAGACTATGGCTACACCTTC. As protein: CASSYVEGDYGYTF.

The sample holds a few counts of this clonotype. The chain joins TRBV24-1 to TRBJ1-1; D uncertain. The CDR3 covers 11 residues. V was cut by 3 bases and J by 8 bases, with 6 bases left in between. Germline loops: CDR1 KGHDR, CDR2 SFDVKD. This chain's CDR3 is CATSDGVEAFF. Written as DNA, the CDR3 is TGTGCCACCAGTGATGGAGTGGAAGCTTTCTTT.

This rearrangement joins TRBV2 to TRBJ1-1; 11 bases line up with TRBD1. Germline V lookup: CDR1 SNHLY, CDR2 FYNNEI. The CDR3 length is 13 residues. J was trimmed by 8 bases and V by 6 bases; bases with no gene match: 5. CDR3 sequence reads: CASRVGTGGEAFF. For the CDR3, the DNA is TGTGCCAGCAGGGTCGGGACAGGGGGAGAAGCTTTCTTT.

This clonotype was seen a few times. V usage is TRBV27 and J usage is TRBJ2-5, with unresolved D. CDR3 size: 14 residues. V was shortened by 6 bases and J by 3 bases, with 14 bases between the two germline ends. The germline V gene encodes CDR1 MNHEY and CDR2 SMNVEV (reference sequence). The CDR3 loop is CASSQRWTEETQYF. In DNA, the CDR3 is TGTGCCAGCAGCCAGCGATGGACGGAAGAGACCCAGTACTTC.